This paragraph reports one T cell receptor (beta chain). Its specificity is not known. TCRdb keeps only in-frame clones here, not all; method: immunoSEQ multiplex PCR. This table has about 66,000 clones, about three quarters appearing once. This sample stems from a study of T cell responses to AZD1222 COVID-19 vaccine. Study-wide points: Donors were mostly white British, more females; clonal diversity possibly underestimated. Only five or six people who got AZD1222 tested seropositive at baseline. Repertoire samples came only from after the peak T cell response. In the spike-specific TCR repertoire, nearly half reportedly target unmutated variant regions.

This sequence originates from an adult who received the AZD1222 COVID-19 vaccine. Sequences were derived from peripheral blood, sampled 28 days after the second AZD1222 dose.

CDR3 DNA sequence: TGCGGGACAGGGGGGATAGGGGCAGATACGCAGTATTTT. It translates to CGTGGIGADTQYF. The chain links TRBV29-1 to TRBJ2-3; 11 positions agree with TRBD1. Per the germline V gene, CDR1 is SQVTM and CDR2 is ANQGSEA. CDR3 length: 13 residues.